This T cell receptor (beta chain) is from a study of T cell responses to AZD1222 COVID-19 vaccine. This clone was found a few times. V shed 7 bases and J shed 4 bases, with 5 bases lying between them. CDR3 length equals 11 residues. Germline CDR1 MRHNA, CDR2 SNTAGT. The repertoire was sequenced with immunoSEQ multiplex PCR; TCRdb's copy has only in-frame clones and lacks some. The sample lists approximately 150,000 clones; 92% were seen once. This receptor was obtained from an adult who received the AZD1222 COVID-19 vaccine. This sample comprised peripheral blood, obtained 28 days after the second AZD1222 dose. The rearrangement uses TRBV6-4 and TRBJ1-5, with D hard to call. Written as DNA, the CDR3 is TGTGCCAGCACCGGAAATCAGCCCCAGCATTTT. As protein: CASTGNQPQHF.